This entry lists 18 T cell receptor beta chains sequenced from one sample in a study of cytomegalovirus exposure and HLA in healthy donors. Primers for the PCR totalled 60 Vbeta and 13 Jbeta. Repertoires were generated with immunoSEQ multiplex PCR, while TCRdb's copy carries only in-frame clones and drops some. The sample holds about 160,000 clones; roughly 80% are singletons and the top ten take 0.35% to 0.45%. The sequenced sample consisted of PBMCs. The origin of the receptors is a boy aged 2-9 years in good health and CMV-seronegative.

CDR3 sequence reads: CASSYEGRSNEQFF. In DNA form, the CDR3 reads TGTGCCAGCAGTTACGAGGGTCGGAGCAATGAGCAGTTCTTC. The V call is TRBV6-6, the J call TRBJ2-1; a possible D gene is TRBD2 (5 bases). V lost 2 bases to trimming and J lost 6 bases, with 11 bases between them. Per germline, CDR1 MNHNY and CDR2 SVGAGI (reference sequence). CDR3 length equals 14 residues.

This rearrangement joins TRBV28 to TRBJ1-1; the D is unclear. The germline V gene has CDR1 MDHEN and CDR2 SYDVKM. The V end lost 2 bases, the J end lost 1 base, and 14 bases lay between the germline ends. The CDR3 is made up of 16 amino acids. The CDR3 DNA reads as TGTGCCAGCAGTTTACTACAAGAGGGCTCGAACACTGAAGCTTTCTTT. Translated, it gives CASSLLQEGSNTEAFF.

The genes are TRBV10-3 and TRBJ2-7; D possibly corresponds to TRBD2 (5 bases). With 6 bases removed from V and 3 bases from J, the gap between germline ends came to 18 bases. Per germline, CDR1 ENHRY and CDR2 SYGVKD. This CDR3 contains 15 residues. CDR3 in amino acids: CAIRILGEGYYEQYF. CDR3 sequence (DNA): TGTGCCATCAGGATCTTGGGAGAGGGATACTACGAGCAGTACTTC.

V gene TRBV5-1 combines with J gene TRBJ2-5, with 7 bases that match TRBD1. In germline, CDR1 is SGHRS, CDR2 YFSETQ. J lost 5 bases, V lost 2 bases, and 6 bases had no gene match. The CDR3 is 14 amino acids. The CDR3 protein is CASSFRGTQETQYF. CDR3 sequence (DNA): TGCGCCAGCAGCTTCAGGGGGACGCAGGAGACCCAGTACTTC.

The chain joins TRBV6-1 to TRBJ1-2, with 7 bases that match TRBD1. The CDR3 spans 12 residues. The germline V gene encodes CDR1 MNHNS and CDR2 SASEGT. V shed 7 bases and J 8 bases; nucleotides not matched to a gene: 7. The CDR3 reads CASTLTGQGYTF. In DNA, the CDR3 is TGTGCCAGCACCTTGACAGGGCAAGGCTACACCTTC.

This chain joins TRBV6-5 and TRBJ2-7, with 9 positions matching TRBD2. Germline loops: CDR1 MNHEY, CDR2 SVGAGI. The CDR3 runs to 16 residues. The V and J ends lost 0 bases and 2 bases, in that order; junction bases with no gene match: 5. The CDR3 DNA reads as TGTGCCAGCAGTTACTCGATAAGCGGGAGGCCCTACGAGCAGTACTTC. Amino acids: CASSYSISGRPYEQYF.

V gene TRBV4-2 combines with J gene TRBJ2-1, with 7 bases that match TRBD2. The germline gives CDR1 LGHNA, CDR2 YNFKEQ. The CDR3 length is 16 residues. Trimming took 3 bases from V and 0 from J; bases not matched to a gene: 5. The CDR3 region is CASSHPGGSSYNEQFF. For the CDR3, the DNA is TGTGCCAGCAGCCACCCCGGCGGGAGCTCCTACAATGAGCAGTTCTTC.

V is TRBV5-1 and J is TRBJ1-2; a possible D gene is TRBD1 (5 bases). Trimming removed 3 bases from V and 0 bases from J, with 9 bases in between. Germline-derived CDR1 and CDR2 are SGHRS and YFSETQ. The CDR3 is 14 amino acids. The CDR3 region is CASSSDTANYGYTF. CDR3 bases: TGCGCCAGCAGCTCGGACACAGCTAACTATGGCTACACCTTC.

The J gene is TRBJ2-1, the V gene TRBV29-1, with 11 bases fitting TRBD2. There are 15 residues in the CDR3. Germline CDR1 reads SQVTM; CDR2 reads ANQGSEA. Unmatched junction bases numbered 7, after V lost 6 bases and J lost 3 bases. The CDR3 DNA is TGCAGCGTCGCTACTAGCGGGGGCCTCTACAATGAGCAGTTCTTC. The encoded protein is CSVATSGGLYNEQFF.

The rearrangement uses TRBV4-1 and TRBJ2-1; D not resolved. V lost 3 bases and J lost 7, with 16 bases in between. The length of the CDR3 is 15 residues. CDR1 and CDR2 from the germline V gene are MGHRA and YSYEKL. CDR3 nucleotides: TGCGCCAGCAGCCAGCGGTCTTCCCTGATTAATGAGCAGTTCTTC. This codes for CASSQRSSLINEQFF.

As concerns this clone: Distinct nucleotide sequences in the sample also encode this CDR3. This chain joins TRBV30 and TRBJ2-3; unclear D gene. CDR1 GTSNPN and CDR2 SVGIG come from the germline V gene (reference sequence). The ends were cut back, 2 bases at V and 0 bases at J, with 9 bases in the middle. The CDR3 runs 14 residues. The CDR3 DNA sequence: TGTGCCTGGAGTTTGTCGGGTAGCACAGATACGCAGTATTTT. Its protein is CAWSLSGSTDTQYF.

This clone was picked up one time. V is TRBV27 and J is TRBJ2-7; a weak D match, TRBD1 (5 bases). This CDR3 comprises 14 residues. The ends were cut back, 9 bases at V and 0 bases at J, with 15 bases in the middle. Germline loops: CDR1 MNHEY, CDR2 SMNVEV (reference sequence). DNA for the CDR3: TGTGCCAGTATGGTAACAGGCTCCTCCTACGAGCAGTACTTC. Its protein is CASMVTGSSYEQYF.

V gene TRBV25-1 combines with J gene TRBJ2-2; TRBD1 aligns across 8 bases. V dropped 5 bases and J dropped 7; count of bases not matched to a gene: 18. The CDR3 loop spans 18 amino acids. The germline gives CDR1 MGHDK, CDR2 SYGVNS. CDR3 sequence reads: CASSSPLGGQGAIGELFF. The CDR3 DNA follows: TGTGCCAGCAGTTCTCCCCTGGGTGGGCAGGGGGCGATCGGGGAGCTGTTTTTT.

The rearrangement links TRBV9 to TRBJ2-1, with D possibly being TRBD2 (6 bases). Germline CDR1 reads SGDLS; CDR2 reads YYNGEE. This CDR3 has 16 residues. Trimming cost V 0 bases and J 3 bases, with 13 bases left between them. Here the CDR3 reads CASSVGRVADYNEQFF. The CDR3 coding sequence is TGTGCCAGCAGCGTAGGAAGGGTAGCGGACTACAATGAGCAGTTCTTC.

V gene TRBV9 combines with J gene TRBJ2-6; D remains unclear. Germline V gene data show CDR1 as SGDLS and CDR2 as YYNGEE. The CDR3 extends over 14 amino acids. V was shortened by 4 bases and J by 0 bases, with 5 bases between the two germline ends. CDR3 loop: CASSMYSGANVLTF. DNA for the CDR3: TGTGCCAGCAGCATGTACTCTGGGGCCAACGTCCTGACTTTC.

The chain links TRBV15 to TRBJ1-1; D not resolved. Trimming cost V 3 bases and J 0 bases, with 5 bases left between them. The CDR3 spans 13 residues. Per the germline V gene, CDR1 is LNHNV and CDR2 is YYDKDF (reference sequence). This chain's CDR3 is CATSRDLNTEAFF. DNA of the CDR3: TGTGCCACCAGCAGGGACTTGAACACTGAAGCTTTCTTT.

This chain connects TRBV15 to TRBJ2-2; tentatively, D is TRBD2 (6 bases). There are 16 residues in the CDR3. V was cut by 0 bases and J by 7 bases, with 15 bases left in between. Germline CDR1 reads LNHNV; CDR2 reads YYDKDF (reference sequence). In DNA, the CDR3 is TGTGCCACCAGCAGAGATAGGGCGGGACTGCACGGGGAGCTGTTTTTT. Translated: CATSRDRAGLHGELFF.

The chain couples TRBV2 to TRBJ2-7; 12 bases are shared with TRBD2. V trimming: 6 bases; J trimming: 0 bases; junction bases outside the gene matches: 6. Germline V gene lookup returns CDR1 SNHLY and CDR2 FYNNEI. The CDR3 consists of 16 residues. Here the CDR3 reads CASRKGLAGTSYEQYF. The CDR3 bases are TGTGCCAGCAGGAAAGGACTAGCGGGAACCTCCTACGAGCAGTACTTC.